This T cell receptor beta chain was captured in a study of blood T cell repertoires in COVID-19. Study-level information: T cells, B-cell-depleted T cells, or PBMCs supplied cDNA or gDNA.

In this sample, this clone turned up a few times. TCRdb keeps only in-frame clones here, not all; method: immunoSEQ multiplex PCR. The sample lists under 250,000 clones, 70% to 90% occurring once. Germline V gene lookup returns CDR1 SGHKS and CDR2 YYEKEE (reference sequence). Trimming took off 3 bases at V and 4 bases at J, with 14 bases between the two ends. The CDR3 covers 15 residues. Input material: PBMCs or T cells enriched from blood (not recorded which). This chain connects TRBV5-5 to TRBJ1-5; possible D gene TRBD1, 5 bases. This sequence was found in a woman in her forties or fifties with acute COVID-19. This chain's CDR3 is CASSSEGLRNQPQHF. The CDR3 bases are TGTGCCAGCAGCTCGGAGGGACTACGGAATCAGCCCCAGCATTTT.